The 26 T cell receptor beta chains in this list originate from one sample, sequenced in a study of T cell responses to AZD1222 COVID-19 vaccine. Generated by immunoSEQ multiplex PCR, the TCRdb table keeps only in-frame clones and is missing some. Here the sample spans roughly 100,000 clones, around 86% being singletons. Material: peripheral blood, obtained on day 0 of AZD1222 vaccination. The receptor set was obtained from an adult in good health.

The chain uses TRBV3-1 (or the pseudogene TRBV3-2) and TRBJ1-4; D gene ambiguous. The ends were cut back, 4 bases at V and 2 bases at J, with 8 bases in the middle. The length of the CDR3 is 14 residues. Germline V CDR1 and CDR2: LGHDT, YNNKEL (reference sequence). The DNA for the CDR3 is TGTGCCAGCAGCCCGAGGGCGACTAATGAAAAACTGTTTTTT. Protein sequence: CASSPRATNEKLFF.

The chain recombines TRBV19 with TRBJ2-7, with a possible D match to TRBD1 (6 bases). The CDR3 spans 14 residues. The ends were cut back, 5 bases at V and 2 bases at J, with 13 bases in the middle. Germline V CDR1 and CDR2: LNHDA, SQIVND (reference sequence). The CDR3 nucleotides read TGTGCCAGTAGTGAAACAGGGTTTACCTACGAGCAGTACTTC. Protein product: CASSETGFTYEQYF.

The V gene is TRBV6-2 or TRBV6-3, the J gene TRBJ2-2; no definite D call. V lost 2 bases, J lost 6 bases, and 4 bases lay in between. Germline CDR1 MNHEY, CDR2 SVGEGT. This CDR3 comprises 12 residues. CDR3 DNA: TGTGCCAGCAGTTACCGGGCCGGGGAGCTGTTTTTT. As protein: CASSYRAGELFF.

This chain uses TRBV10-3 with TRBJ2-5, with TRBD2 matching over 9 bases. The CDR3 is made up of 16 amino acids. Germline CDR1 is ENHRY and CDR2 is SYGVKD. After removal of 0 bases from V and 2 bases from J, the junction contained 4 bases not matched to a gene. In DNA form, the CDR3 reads TGTGCCATCAGTGAGTCTGGGCTAGCGGGACAAGAGACCCAGTACTTC. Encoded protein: CAISESGLAGQETQYF.

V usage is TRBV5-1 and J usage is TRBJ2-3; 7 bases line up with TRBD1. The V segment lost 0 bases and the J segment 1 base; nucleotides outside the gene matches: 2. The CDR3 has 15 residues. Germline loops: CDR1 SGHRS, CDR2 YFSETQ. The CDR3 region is CASSLEGAGTDTQYF. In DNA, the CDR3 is TGCGCCAGCAGCTTGGAGGGGGCGGGCACAGATACGCAGTATTTT.

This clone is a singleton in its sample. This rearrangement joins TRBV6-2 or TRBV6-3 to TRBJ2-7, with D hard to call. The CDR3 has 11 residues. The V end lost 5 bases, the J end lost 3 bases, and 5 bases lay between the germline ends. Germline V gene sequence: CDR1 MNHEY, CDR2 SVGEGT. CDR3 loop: CASSPDYEQYF. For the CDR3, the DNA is TGTGCCAGCAGTCCAGACTACGAGCAGTACTTC.

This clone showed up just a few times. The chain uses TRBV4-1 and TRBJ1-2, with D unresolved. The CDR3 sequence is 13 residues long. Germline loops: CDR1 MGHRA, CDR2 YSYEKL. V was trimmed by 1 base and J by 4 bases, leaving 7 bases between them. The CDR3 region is CASSQGAIYGYTF. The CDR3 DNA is TGCGCCAGCAGCCAAGGGGCCATCTATGGCTACACCTTC.

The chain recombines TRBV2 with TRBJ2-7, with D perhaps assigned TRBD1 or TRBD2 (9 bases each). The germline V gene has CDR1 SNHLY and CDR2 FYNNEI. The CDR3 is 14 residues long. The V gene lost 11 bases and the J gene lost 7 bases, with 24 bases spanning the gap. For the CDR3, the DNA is TGTGCCCGCGGGGGGGGACAGGGCCTCGGGGAGCAGTACTTC. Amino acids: CARGGGQGLGEQYF.

The CDR3 protein is CASSQMQGIAEAFF. In DNA, the CDR3 is TGCGCCAGCAGCCAAATGCAGGGGATCGCTGAAGCTTTCTTT. The rearrangement joins TRBV4-3 to TRBJ1-1, with D maybe TRBD1 (6 bases). Trimming removed 2 bases from V and 6 bases from J, with 13 bases in between. There are 14 residues in the CDR3. Germline V gives CDR1 LGHNA, CDR2 YSLEER.

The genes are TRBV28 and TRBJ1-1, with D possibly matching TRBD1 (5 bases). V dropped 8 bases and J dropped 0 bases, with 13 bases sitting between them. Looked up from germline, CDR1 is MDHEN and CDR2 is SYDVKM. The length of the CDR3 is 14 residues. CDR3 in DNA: TGTGCCAGCGCCCCCGGGGCCGTGAACACTGAAGCTTTCTTT. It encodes CASAPGAVNTEAFF. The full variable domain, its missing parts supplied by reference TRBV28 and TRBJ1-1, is DVKVTQSSRYLVKRTGEKVFLECVQDMDHENMFWYRQDPGLGLRLIYFSYDVKMKEKGDIPEGYSVSREKKERFSLILESASTNQTSMYLCASAPGAVNTEAFFGQGTRLTVV.

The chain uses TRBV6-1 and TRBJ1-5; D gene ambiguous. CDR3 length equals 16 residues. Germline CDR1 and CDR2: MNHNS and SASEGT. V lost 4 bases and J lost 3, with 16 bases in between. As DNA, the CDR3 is TGTGCCAGCAGTGGACTAGCCTTTGGATCCAATCAGCCCCAGCATTTT. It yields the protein CASSGLAFGSNQPQHF.

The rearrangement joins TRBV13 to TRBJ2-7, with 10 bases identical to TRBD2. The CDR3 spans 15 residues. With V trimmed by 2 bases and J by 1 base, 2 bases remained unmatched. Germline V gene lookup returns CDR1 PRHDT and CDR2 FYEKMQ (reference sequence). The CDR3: CASSLPSGGSYEQYF. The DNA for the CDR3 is TGTGCCAGCAGCTTACCTAGCGGGGGTTCCTACGAGCAGTACTTC.

CDR3 sequence: CASSEDRGYNPSYEQYF. The CDR3 coding sequence is TGTGCCAGCAGTGAGGACAGGGGATACAACCCATCCTACGAGCAGTACTTC. The chain combines TRBV6-1 with TRBJ2-7; 9 nucleotides line up with TRBD1. The CDR3 covers 17 residues. The germline CDR1 and CDR2 sequences are MNHNS and SASEGT. The V gene end was trimmed by 3 bases and the J gene end by 1 base; junction bases not matched to a gene: 10.

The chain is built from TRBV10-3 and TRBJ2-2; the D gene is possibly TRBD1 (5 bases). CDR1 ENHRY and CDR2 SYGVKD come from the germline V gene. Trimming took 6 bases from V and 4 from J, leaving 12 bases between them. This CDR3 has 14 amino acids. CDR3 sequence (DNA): TGTGCCATCAGAGGGGCCCCCACCACCGGGGAGCTGTTTTTT. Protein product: CAIRGAPTTGELFF.

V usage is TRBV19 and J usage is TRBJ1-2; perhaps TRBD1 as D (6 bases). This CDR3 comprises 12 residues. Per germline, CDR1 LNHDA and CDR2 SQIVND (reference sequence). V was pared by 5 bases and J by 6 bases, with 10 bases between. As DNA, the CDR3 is TGTGCCAGTAGTGCCTACAGGGATGGCTACACCTTC. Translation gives CASSAYRDGYTF.

The CDR3 reads CASSRDAFYEQYF. In DNA form, the CDR3 reads TGTGCCAGCAGCCGGGACGCTTTCTACGAGCAGTACTTC. J is TRBJ2-7 and V is TRBV7-8; D may be TRBD1 or TRBD2 (5 bases each). The V end was cut by 5 bases, the J end by 3 bases, with 11 bases between. In germline, CDR1 is SGHVS, CDR2 FQNEAQ. The CDR3 loop spans 13 amino acids.

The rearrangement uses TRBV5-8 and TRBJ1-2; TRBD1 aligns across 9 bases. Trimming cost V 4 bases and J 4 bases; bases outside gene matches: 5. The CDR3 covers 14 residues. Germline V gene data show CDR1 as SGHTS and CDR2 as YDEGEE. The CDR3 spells CASSQQGASYGYTF. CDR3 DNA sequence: TGTGCCAGCAGCCAACAGGGGGCATCCTATGGCTACACCTTC.

The CDR3 coding sequence is TGTGCCACCAGCAGAGATAGGAACAGGGACACTGAAGCTTTCTTT. This sequence encodes CATSRDRNRDTEAFF. V usage is TRBV15 and J usage is TRBJ1-1, with D maybe TRBD1 (6 bases). Germline V gives CDR1 LNHNV, CDR2 YYDKDF (reference sequence). Trimming took 0 bases from V and 3 from J, leaving 11 bases between them. The CDR3 has 15 residues.

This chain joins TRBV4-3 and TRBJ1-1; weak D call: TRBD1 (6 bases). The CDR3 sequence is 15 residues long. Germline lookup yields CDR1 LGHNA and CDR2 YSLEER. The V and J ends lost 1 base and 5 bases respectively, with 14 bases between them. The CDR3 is CASSQVPGAWTEAFF. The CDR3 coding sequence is TGCGCCAGCAGCCAAGTTCCGGGGGCGTGGACTGAAGCTTTCTTT.

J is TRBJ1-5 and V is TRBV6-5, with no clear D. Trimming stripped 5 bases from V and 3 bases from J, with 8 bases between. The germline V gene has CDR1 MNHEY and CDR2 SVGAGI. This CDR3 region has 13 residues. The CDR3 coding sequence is TGTGCCAGCAGTATCAGTTACAATCAGCCCCAGCATTTT. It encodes CASSISYNQPQHF.

CDR3 DNA: TGTGCCAGCAGCTTAGTTGGGCAGGGGTCACGATACGAGCAGTACTTC. Translating it yields CASSLVGQGSRYEQYF. The gene calls are TRBV7-6 and TRBJ2-7, with D maybe TRBD1 (6 bases). Trimming left V 1 base short and J 4 bases short, with 17 bases between. The CDR3 consists of 16 residues. Germline CDR1 SGHVS, CDR2 FNYEAQ.

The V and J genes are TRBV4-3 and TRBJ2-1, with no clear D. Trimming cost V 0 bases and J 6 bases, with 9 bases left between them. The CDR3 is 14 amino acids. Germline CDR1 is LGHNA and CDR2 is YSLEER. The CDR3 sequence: CASSQEPRSNEQFF. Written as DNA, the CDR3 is TGCGCCAGCAGCCAAGAACCTAGGAGCAATGAGCAGTTCTTC.

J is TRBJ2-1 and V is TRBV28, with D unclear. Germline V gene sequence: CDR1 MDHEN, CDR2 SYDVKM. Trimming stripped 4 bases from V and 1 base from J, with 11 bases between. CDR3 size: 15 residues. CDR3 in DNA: TGTGCCAGCAGTTGGACCGTGCGGTCCTACAATGAGCAGTTCTTC. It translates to CASSWTVRSYNEQFF.

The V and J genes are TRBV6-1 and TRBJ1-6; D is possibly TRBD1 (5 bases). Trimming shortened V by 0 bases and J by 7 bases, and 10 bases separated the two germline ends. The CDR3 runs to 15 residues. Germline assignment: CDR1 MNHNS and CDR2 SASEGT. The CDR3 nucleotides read TGTGCCAGCAGTGAAGCGCAGGGATCGAATTCACCCCTCCACTTT. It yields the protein CASSEAQGSNSPLHF.

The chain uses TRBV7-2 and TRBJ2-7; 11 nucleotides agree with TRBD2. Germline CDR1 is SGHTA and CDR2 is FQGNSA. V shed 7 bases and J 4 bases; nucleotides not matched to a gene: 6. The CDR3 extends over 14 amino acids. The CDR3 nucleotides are TGTGCCAGCATTAGGGCTAGCGGGAGGTACGAGCAGTACTTC. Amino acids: CASIRASGRYEQYF.

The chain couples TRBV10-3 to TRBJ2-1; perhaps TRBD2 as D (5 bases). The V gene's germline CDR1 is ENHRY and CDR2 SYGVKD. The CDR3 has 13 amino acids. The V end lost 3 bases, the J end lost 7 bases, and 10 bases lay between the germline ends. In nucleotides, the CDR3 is TGTGCCATCAGTGACCGCCCGGGAAATGAGCAGTTCTTC. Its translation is CAISDRPGNEQFF.